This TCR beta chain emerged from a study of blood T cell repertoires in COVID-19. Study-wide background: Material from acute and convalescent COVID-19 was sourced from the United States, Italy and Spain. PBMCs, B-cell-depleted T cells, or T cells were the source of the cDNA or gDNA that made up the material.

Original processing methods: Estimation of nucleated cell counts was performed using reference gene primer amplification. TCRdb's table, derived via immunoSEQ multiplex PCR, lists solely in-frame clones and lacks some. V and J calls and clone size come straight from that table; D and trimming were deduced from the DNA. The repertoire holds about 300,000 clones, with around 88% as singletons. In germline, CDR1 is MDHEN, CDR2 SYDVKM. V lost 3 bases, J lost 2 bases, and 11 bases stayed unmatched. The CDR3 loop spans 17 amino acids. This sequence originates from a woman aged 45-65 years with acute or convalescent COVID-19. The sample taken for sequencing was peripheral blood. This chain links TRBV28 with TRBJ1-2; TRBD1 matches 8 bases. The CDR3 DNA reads TGTGCCAGCAGTTTTAGTTTTGGGGACAGGACGAACTATGGCTACACCTTC. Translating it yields CASSFSFGDRTNYGYTF.